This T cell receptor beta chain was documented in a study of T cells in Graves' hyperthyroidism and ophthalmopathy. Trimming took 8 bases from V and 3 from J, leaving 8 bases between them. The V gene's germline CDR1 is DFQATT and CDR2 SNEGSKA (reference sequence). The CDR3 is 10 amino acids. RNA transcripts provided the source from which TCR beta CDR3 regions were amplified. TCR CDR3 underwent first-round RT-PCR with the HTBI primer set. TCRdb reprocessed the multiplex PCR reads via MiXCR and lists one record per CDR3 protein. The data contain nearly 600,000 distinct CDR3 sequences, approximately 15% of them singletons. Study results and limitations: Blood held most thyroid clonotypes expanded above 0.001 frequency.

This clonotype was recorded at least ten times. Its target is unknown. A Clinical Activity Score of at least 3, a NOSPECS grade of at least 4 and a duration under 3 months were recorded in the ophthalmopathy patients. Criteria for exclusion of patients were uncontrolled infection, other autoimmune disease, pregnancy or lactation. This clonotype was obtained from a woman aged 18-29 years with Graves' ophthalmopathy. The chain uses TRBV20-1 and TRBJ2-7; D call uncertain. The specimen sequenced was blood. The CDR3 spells CSPRGYEQYF. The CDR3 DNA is TGCAGTCCCCGAGGCTACGAGCAGTACTTC.